These 24 T cell receptor beta chains originate from one sample sequenced in a study of brain T cells in children with intractable seizures (dated by TCRdb to 2020 to 2022). The meaning of the sample's time point label: resected brain tissue, or blood drawn just prior to surgery. The library was prepared using the immunoSEQ multiplex PCR assay. Held by TCRdb, this immuneACCESS table contains in-frame sequences only and omits some clones. Under half of the omission traces to an unresolved V gene where checked; the cause of the rest is unknown. A total of 55,000 to 80,000 clones appear in this sample, approximately 95% of them only once. The ten largest account for more than 0.3% of the sample. The specimen comprised peripheral blood, sampled at surgery. The receptors were gathered from a boy under two years old with focal cortical dysplasia and intractable seizures.

This chain uses TRBV5-1 with TRBJ1-2, with TRBD1 as a possible D gene (5 bases). The CDR3 runs 14 residues. The germline gives CDR1 SGHRS, CDR2 YFSETQ. Trimming pared 4 bases from V and 4 bases from J, leaving 14 bases between. The CDR3 here is CASSDPAGIYGYTF. The CDR3 DNA follows: TGCGCCAGCAGCGATCCCGCAGGGATCTATGGCTACACCTTC.

This chain connects TRBV18 to TRBJ1-2; 8 bases line up with TRBD1. Trimming cost V 6 bases and J 3 bases; bases outside gene matches: 6. CDR1 and CDR2 (germline): KGHSH, LQKENI. The CDR3 covers 14 residues. DNA of the CDR3: TGTGCCAGCTCTCCCGGGACAGGCGACTATGGCTACACCTTC. Translated, it gives CASSPGTGDYGYTF.

The gene calls are TRBV7-9 and TRBJ2-1; TRBD2 is a possible D gene (6 bases). The germline V gene has CDR1 SEHNR and CDR2 FQNEAQ (reference sequence). The germline V and J ends were trimmed by 5 bases and 10 bases, with 15 bases remaining between them. This CDR3 spans 13 amino acids. The DNA for the CDR3 is TGTGCCAGCAGCCCACTAGCTACGGGGGAGCAGTTCTTC. Protein product: CASSPLATGEQFF.

CDR3 coding DNA: TGTGCCAGCAGCACCCCGGATGAAAAACTGTTTTTT. As protein: CASSTPDEKLFF. The rearrangement links TRBV28 to TRBJ1-4; D is unresolved. This CDR3 has 12 amino acids. Trimming removed 6 bases from V and 6 bases from J, with 8 bases in between. The germline V gene has CDR1 MDHEN and CDR2 SYDVKM.

The chain employs TRBV6-5 and TRBJ1-2; the match to TRBD1 covers 8 bases. The ends lost 5 bases at V and 7 bases at J; junction bases unmatched: 6. Germline-derived CDR1 and CDR2 are MNHEY and SVGAGI. The CDR3 spans 13 residues. CDR3 in DNA: TGTGCCAGCAGTCCGACAGGGGAGCTTGGCTACACCTTC. Protein product: CASSPTGELGYTF.

V usage is TRBV7-2 and J usage is TRBJ2-1; D is unresolved. Germline lookup yields CDR1 SGHTA and CDR2 FQGNSA. The CDR3 spans 13 residues. Deletions cut 1 base from V and 7 bases from J, with 8 bases between. CDR3 protein: CASSLGRPNEQFF. CDR3 bases: TGTGCCAGCAGCTTAGGGAGACCTAATGAGCAGTTCTTC.

V is TRBV5-1 and J is TRBJ2-2; 10 nucleotides agree with TRBD1. This CDR3 spans 16 amino acids. CDR1 SGHRS and CDR2 YFSETQ come from the germline V gene. Unmatched junction bases numbered 5, after V lost 0 bases and J lost 6 bases. The CDR3 DNA reads TGCGCCAGCAGCTTGGTCGACAGGGGGCTGCCCGGGGAGCTGTTTTTT. It specifies CASSLVDRGLPGELFF.

The V gene is TRBV5-1, the J gene TRBJ2-7; 7 nucleotides align to TRBD1. Per the germline V gene, CDR1 is SGHRS and CDR2 is YFSETQ. The CDR3 runs 15 residues. V lost 3 bases to trimming and J lost 0 bases; unmatched junction nucleotides: 6. DNA for the CDR3: TGCGCCAGCAGCTCCAGCCGGGACAGCTCCTACGAGCAGTACTTC. Encoded protein: CASSSSRDSSYEQYF.

The chain has TRBV2 and TRBJ2-7; D call uncertain. This CDR3 contains 13 residues. V was clipped by 4 bases and J by 4 bases, with 11 bases between them. The germline V gene encodes CDR1 SNHLY and CDR2 FYNNEI. This chain's CDR3 is CASSVRPLYEQYF. CDR3 bases: TGTGCCAGCAGTGTCAGGCCTCTTTACGAGCAGTACTTC. Full variable domain (missing parts from reference TRBV2 and TRBJ2-7): EPEVTQTPSHQVTQMGQEVILRCVPISNHLYFYWYRQILGQKVEFLVSFYNNEISEKSEIFDDQFSVERPDGSNFTLKIRSTKLEDSAMYFCASSVRPLYEQYFGPGTRLTVT.

The V and J genes are TRBV28 and TRBJ1-2; TRBD1 aligns across 7 bases. CDR3 length equals 15 residues. The trim removed 5 bases at V and 5 bases at J, leaving 11 bases unmatched. CDR1 is MDHEN and CDR2 is SYDVKM in the germline V gene. This CDR3 reads CASSMGRGPGYGYTF. The CDR3 coding sequence is TGTGCCAGCAGTATGGGGAGGGGGCCTGGGTATGGCTACACCTTC.

V is TRBV13 and J is TRBJ2-3; TRBD2 matches at 14 bases. CDR1 and CDR2 from the germline V gene are PRHDT and FYEKMQ (reference sequence). CDR3 length: 17 amino acids. V lost 5 bases to trimming and J lost 8 bases; unmatched junction nucleotides: 12. CDR3: CASSPTGLAGGTGTQYF. The CDR3 DNA reads TGTGCCAGCAGCCCCACAGGACTAGCGGGGGGAACGGGTACGCAGTATTTT.

The J gene is TRBJ1-1, the V gene TRBV12-3 or TRBV12-4; D possibly corresponds to TRBD1 (5 bases). The CDR3 has 13 amino acids. V was trimmed by 5 bases and J by 1 base, leaving 8 bases between them. The CDR3 sequence is CASSGARNTEAFF. The CDR3 coding sequence is TGTGCCAGCAGTGGGGCGCGGAACACTGAAGCTTTCTTT.

This clone was counted a few times. The rearrangement links TRBV4-1 to TRBJ1-4; D call uncertain. Germline-derived CDR1 and CDR2 are MGHRA and YSYEKL. Trimming removed 2 bases from V and 14 bases from J, with 21 bases in between. The CDR3 is 15 residues long. The DNA of the CDR3 is TGCGCCAGCAGCCAAAGATCATCACAATACCTGGGTCTGTTTTTT. Translated: CASSQRSSQYLGLFF.

The chain recombines TRBV24-1 with TRBJ2-1, with a possible D match to TRBD2 (5 bases). V shed 5 bases and J shed 5 bases, with 9 bases lying between them. CDR1 KGHDR and CDR2 SFDVKD come from the germline V gene. The CDR3 contains 13 residues. The chain's CDR3 is CATSGPGNNEQFF. As DNA, the CDR3 is TGTGCCACCAGTGGGCCGGGAAACAATGAGCAGTTCTTC.

This chain connects TRBV5-5 to TRBJ1-4; D unclear. This CDR3 contains 13 residues. CDR1 SGHKS and CDR2 YYEKEE come from the germline V gene (reference sequence). V shed 2 bases and J shed 0 bases, with 2 bases lying between them. CDR3 sequence: CASSLATNEKLFF. In nucleotides, the CDR3 is TGTGCCAGCAGCTTAGCAACTAATGAAAAACTGTTTTTT.

The CDR3 here is CASSQGWQGRNEQFF. The CDR3 nucleotides are TGTGCCAGCAGCCAAGGATGGCAAGGTCGAAATGAGCAGTTCTTC. This rearrangement joins TRBV4-2 to TRBJ2-1, with D unclear. The CDR3 runs to 15 residues. CDR1 and CDR2 (germline): LGHNA, YNFKEQ. The germline V and J ends were trimmed by 1 base and 7 bases, with 14 bases remaining between them.

This chain joins TRBV7-5 and TRBJ2-3; the D call in the table, TRBD2, was not verified against the DNA. TRBV7-5 counts as a pseudogene. This CDR3 spans 15 amino acids. CDR3 region: CVRSPGLAGEDTQYF. The CDR3 region has the DNA TGTGTCAGAAGCCCAGGACTAGCGGGGGAGGATACGCAGTATTTT.

The chain has TRBV9 and TRBJ2-3, with 8 positions matching TRBD1. The trim removed 4 bases at V and 4 bases at J, leaving 11 bases unmatched. The CDR3 length is 16 residues. Germline values: CDR1 SGDLS, CDR2 YYNGEE. CDR3 region: CASSPWTGNSPDTQYF. Written as DNA, the CDR3 is TGTGCCAGCAGCCCCTGGACAGGGAATAGCCCAGATACGCAGTATTTT. The variable domain in full, with the rest retrieved from reference TRBV9 and TRBJ2-3, is DSGVTQTPKHLITATGQRVTLRCSPRSGDLSVYWYQQSLDQGLQFLIQYYNGEERAKGNILERFSAQQFPDLHSELNLSSLELGDSALYFCASSPWTGNSPDTQYFGPGTRLTVL.

The rearrangement uses TRBV10-3 and TRBJ1-2, with a possible D match to TRBD1 (6 bases). V dropped 3 bases and J dropped 5 bases, with 16 bases sitting between them. This CDR3 has 15 amino acids. Germline loops: CDR1 ENHRY, CDR2 SYGVKD. CDR3 sequence reads: CAISEPGDRGYGYTF. The CDR3, as DNA: TGTGCCATCAGTGAACCAGGGGACCGGGGGTATGGCTACACCTTC.

This chain joins TRBV10-3 and TRBJ1-3; no firm D call. The germline V gene encodes CDR1 ENHRY and CDR2 SYGVKD. Between the trimmed V and J ends, which lost 3 bases and 8 bases, there was a span of 11 bases. The CDR3 loop spans 13 amino acids. CDR3 amino acids: CAISERYGDTIYF. CDR3 bases: TGTGCCATCAGTGAACGTTACGGGGACACCATATATTTT.

The chain couples TRBV28 to TRBJ2-1, with 8 positions matching TRBD2. Germline assignment: CDR1 MDHEN and CDR2 SYDVKM. With 2 bases clipped from V and 7 bases from J, the junction kept 13 bases outside the gene matches. This CDR3 has 17 amino acids. The CDR3 here is CASSLDLAGGRRNEQFF. For the CDR3, the DNA is TGTGCCAGCAGTTTAGACCTGGCGGGAGGTCGACGGAATGAGCAGTTCTTC.

This chain connects TRBV7-6 to TRBJ2-3; D may be TRBD2 (5 bases). The germline V gene encodes CDR1 SGHVS and CDR2 FNYEAQ. With 2 bases removed from V and 0 bases from J, the gap between germline ends came to 6 bases. CDR3 length equals 14 residues. CDR3 sequence: CASSLRTSTDTQYF. The CDR3 DNA reads as TGTGCCAGCAGCTTACGGACTAGCACAGATACGCAGTATTTT.

The chain couples TRBV20-1 to TRBJ2-3; 9 bases are shared with TRBD2. The junction had 5 bases not matched to a gene; V was cut back by 3 bases and J by 4 bases. Germline CDR1 reads DFQATT; CDR2 reads SNEGSKA (reference sequence). The CDR3 contains 14 residues. The CDR3 DNA reads as TGCAGTGCTAGTTTAGCGGGAGTTGCAGATACGCAGTATTTT. The encoded protein is CSASLAGVADTQYF.

The rearrangement uses TRBV7-8 and TRBJ1-2; perhaps TRBD1 as D (6 bases). The V and J ends lost 5 bases and 4 bases respectively, with 11 bases between them. CDR1 and CDR2 from the germline V gene are SGHVS and FQNEAQ. The CDR3 loop spans 13 amino acids. This chain's CDR3 is CASSRTGSYGYTF. The CDR3 nucleotides read TGTGCCAGCAGCCGAACAGGGTCCTATGGCTACACCTTC. Full variable domain (missing parts from reference TRBV7-8 and TRBJ1-2): GAGVSQSPRYKVAKRGQDVALRCDPISGHVSLFWYQQALGQGPEFLTYFQNEAQLDKSGLPSDRFFAERPEGSVSTLKIQRTQQEDSAVYLCASSRTGSYGYTFGSGTRLTVV.